A single sample gave rise to the 27 T cell receptor beta chains below, sequenced in a study of vaccination effects on CD4 cells after COVID-19. Within the ViraFEST assay, antigen-specific CD4+ T cells underwent expansion with viral peptide pools prior to sequencing. Isolation of CD4+ T cells took place after approximately ten days of culture. The participants, recipients of two vaccine doses, got either BNT162b2 or mRNA-1273. Their target antigens are unknown. The protocol was immunoSEQ multiplex PCR, while the TCRdb copy is restricted to in-frame clones and leaves out a portion. The sample has some 30,000 clones; more than 55% are singletons. The material sequenced was CD4+ T cells from PBMCs cultured with SARS-CoV-2 spike peptides, taken after COVID-19 vaccination. These receptors originate from a human donor who received a COVID-19 vaccine.

The rearrangement links TRBV19 to TRBJ2-5; 7 bases are shared with TRBD1. CDR3 size: 14 residues. Losses at the gene ends were 3 bases for V and 5 bases for J; bases not matched to a gene: 6. Per germline, CDR1 LNHDA and CDR2 SQIVND (reference sequence). In nucleotides, the CDR3 is TGTGCCAGTAGTATGGGGCAGGGGGACGAGACCCAGTACTTC. Encoded protein: CASSMGQGDETQYF.

The chain uses TRBV6-2 or TRBV6-3 and TRBJ1-5; 10 positions agree with TRBD1. Per the germline V gene, CDR1 is MNHEY and CDR2 is SVGEGT. The CDR3 length is 15 residues. V shed 6 bases, J shed 4 bases, and the junction held 6 bases outside the gene matches. Written as DNA, the CDR3 is TGTGCCAGCAGCCGCGGGGGACAGGGGAATCAGCCCCAGCATTTT. Its protein is CASSRGGQGNQPQHF.

This chain links TRBV13 with TRBJ1-5; unclear D gene. Per the germline V gene, CDR1 is PRHDT and CDR2 is FYEKMQ (reference sequence). This CDR3 has 12 amino acids. Trimming took 2 bases from V and 6 from J, leaving 5 bases between them. CDR3 in amino acids: CASSLYTQPQHF. CDR3 nucleotide sequence: TGTGCCAGCAGCTTATATACTCAGCCCCAGCATTTT.

This clone was detected once. V is TRBV7-8 and J is TRBJ2-3, with a possible D match to TRBD1 (5 bases). CDR1 is SGHVS, CDR2 FQNEAQ, per germline. V was clipped by 0 bases and J by 1 base, with 14 bases between them. The CDR3 length is 17 residues. CDR3 sequence (DNA): TGTGCCAGCAGCTTAGCCCCCCAGGGTTCGGGCACAGATACGCAGTATTTT. It is translated as CASSLAPQGSGTDTQYF.

The chain joins TRBV27 to TRBJ2-1; 9 nucleotides line up with TRBD1. The CDR3 contains 16 residues. CDR1 MNHEY and CDR2 SMNVEV come from the germline V gene (reference sequence). V lost 1 base to trimming and J lost 3 bases; unmatched junction nucleotides: 4. The CDR3 nucleotides read TGTGCCAGCAGTTTATGGGGACAGGGCTACTACAATGAGCAGTTCTTC. This translates into CASSLWGQGYYNEQFF.

The chain combines TRBV27 with TRBJ1-5; D not resolved. Trimming pared 4 bases from V and 7 bases from J, leaving 8 bases between. The CDR3 has 12 residues. Germline CDR1 reads MNHEY; CDR2 reads SMNVEV (reference sequence). This chain's CDR3 is CASSYRGQPQHF. CDR3 DNA: TGTGCCAGCAGTTACCGAGGGCAGCCCCAGCATTTT.

The chain carries TRBV28 and TRBJ2-5, with 15 bases fitting TRBD2. CDR3 length equals 19 residues. Unmatched junction bases numbered 12, after V lost 5 bases and J lost 2 bases. Germline CDR1 MDHEN, CDR2 SYDVKM. CDR3 amino acids: CASSPNGTSGGMIQETQYF. The CDR3 nucleotides read TGTGCCAGCAGTCCAAACGGGACTAGCGGGGGGATGATACAAGAGACCCAGTACTTC.

The genes are TRBV11-2 and TRBJ2-7; a possible D gene is TRBD2 (6 bases). The V gene's germline CDR1 is SGHAT and CDR2 FQNNGV. The CDR3 has 13 amino acids. Trimming cost V 3 bases and J 1 base, with 7 bases left between them. CDR3 nucleotide sequence: TGTGCCAGCAGCTTGGGGGGATCCTACGAGCAGTACTTC. This encodes CASSLGGSYEQYF.

This clone was seen just once. The chain employs TRBV7-9 and TRBJ2-3, with 10 bases identical to TRBD1. The CDR3 spans 18 residues. V dropped 5 bases and J dropped 4; count of bases not matched to a gene: 15. The germline V gene encodes CDR1 SEHNR and CDR2 FQNEAQ (reference sequence). The CDR3 bases are TGTGCCAGCAGCGGCTTAAGACAGGGGGCGTCGGGTCCAGATACGCAGTATTTT. Translated: CASSGLRQGASGPDTQYF.

This chain joins TRBV11-2 and TRBJ2-2, with D perhaps being TRBD1 or TRBD2 (5 bases each). V was clipped by 2 bases and J by 3 bases, with 16 bases between them. This CDR3 is 17 amino acids long. Germline CDR1 SGHAT, CDR2 FQNNGV. The CDR3 sequence is CASSLLGTAGYTGELFF. The CDR3, as DNA: TGTGCCAGCAGCTTACTTGGGACGGCAGGTTACACCGGGGAGCTGTTTTTT.

This clone has just one count. The chain is built from TRBV2 and TRBJ2-7, with 15 bases that match TRBD2. This CDR3 spans 15 amino acids. The J segment lost 5 bases and the V segment lost 7 bases, leaving 6 bases of the junction unmatched. Per germline, CDR1 SNHLY and CDR2 FYNNEI. CDR3 in DNA: TGTGCCAGCAAGAAGGGACTAGCGGGGGGAAACGAGCAGTACTTC. It codes for CASKKGLAGGNEQYF.

The gene calls are TRBV5-1 and TRBJ2-2; D gene unclear. Germline V CDR1 and CDR2: SGHRS, YFSETQ. Trimming pared 4 bases from V and 3 bases from J, leaving 10 bases between. This CDR3 contains 14 residues. CDR3 amino acids: CASSEDPYTGELFF. The CDR3 nucleotides are TGCGCCAGCAGCGAAGACCCATACACCGGGGAGCTGTTTTTT.

Only one count was recorded for this clone. The rearrangement links TRBV4-2 to TRBJ1-2, with D uncertain. CDR1 and CDR2 (germline): LGHNA, YNFKEQ. Deletions cut 0 bases from V and 8 bases from J, with 13 bases between. This CDR3 spans 14 amino acids. For the CDR3, the DNA is TGTGCCAGCAGCCAAGATCGGACCTCTTGGGGCTACACCTTC. Protein product: CASSQDRTSWGYTF.

The gene calls are TRBV18 and TRBJ2-3; TRBD2 might be the D (6 bases). CDR1 and CDR2 from the germline V gene are KGHSH and LQKENI. Trimming stripped 6 bases from V and 5 bases from J, with 21 bases between. This CDR3 contains 16 residues. CDR3 coding DNA: TGTGCCAGCTCCGTTTTCGGGGGAGGAGAAGGAGATACGCAGTATTTT. This sequence encodes CASSVFGGGEGDTQYF.

This clone occurred a few times. This rearrangement joins TRBV16 to TRBJ1-2; TRBD1 matches 9 bases. J lost 6 bases, V lost 1 base, and 9 bases had no gene match. This CDR3 contains 16 residues. Germline lookup yields CDR1 KGHSY and CDR2 FQNENV. Here the CDR3 DNA reads TGTGCCAGCAGCCAATTAAACAGGGGGCCTTCGAATGGCTACACCTTC. Translating gives CASSQLNRGPSNGYTF. Looking up the rest from reference TRBV16 and TRBJ1-2 gives the full variable domain: GEEVAQTPKHLVRGEGQKAKLYCAPIKGHSYVFWYQQVLKNEFKFLISFQNENVFDETGMPKERFSAKCLPNSPCSLEIQATKLEDSAVYFCASSQLNRGPSNGYTFGSGTRLTVV.

The V call is TRBV18, the J call TRBJ1-2; 7 bases align to TRBD1. The V and J ends lost 3 bases and 4 bases, in that order; junction bases with no gene match: 5. The length of the CDR3 is 14 residues. Germline assignment: CDR1 KGHSH and CDR2 LQKENI. CDR3 sequence reads: CASSPSGQVYGYTF. The DNA of the CDR3 is TGTGCCAGCTCACCGAGCGGACAGGTCTATGGCTACACCTTC.

This clone showed up just a few times. V and J are TRBV29-1 and TRBJ2-2; TRBD1 agrees at 7 bases. J was trimmed by 6 bases and V by 0 bases; bases with no gene match: 10. This CDR3 spans 16 amino acids. CDR1 SQVTM and CDR2 ANQGSEA come from the germline V gene. CDR3 in amino acids: CSVEDPQGDGAGELFF. The CDR3 DNA reads TGCAGCGTTGAAGATCCCCAGGGGGACGGTGCCGGGGAGCTGTTTTTT.

The rearrangement links TRBV5-4 to TRBJ1-3; no firm D call. Germline CDR1 reads SGHNT; CDR2 reads YYREEE (reference sequence). Trimming stripped 7 bases from V and 0 bases from J, with 14 bases between. The CDR3 is 15 residues long. CDR3 sequence (DNA): TGTGCCAGCTCTTTAGGGCACAGCTCTGGAAACACCATATATTTT. Translation: CASSLGHSSGNTIYF.

This CDR3 is CASSRPGRAETQYF. CDR3 in DNA: TGTGCCAGCAGCCGCCCGGGACGGGCAGAGACCCAGTACTTC. The rearrangement uses TRBV7-2 and TRBJ2-5; D is possibly TRBD1 or TRBD2 (5 bases each). Germline V gene sequence: CDR1 SGHTA, CDR2 FQGNSA. The CDR3 totals 14 residues. Between the trimmed V and J ends, which lost 5 bases and 4 bases, there was a span of 14 bases.

The gene calls are TRBV6-2 or TRBV6-3 and TRBJ2-7, with a tentative D call TRBD2 (6 bases). This CDR3 is built from 15 residues. V was clipped by 6 bases and J by 1 base, with 16 bases between them. Germline CDR1 and CDR2: MNHEY and SVGEGT. CDR3 in DNA: TGTGCCAGCAGCCCAGGGCGGGACTCATCCTACGAGCAGTACTTC. Translation gives CASSPGRDSSYEQYF.

V usage is TRBV10-1 and J usage is TRBJ2-4; no clear D gene. Trimming removed 3 bases from V and 0 bases from J, with 12 bases in between. The CDR3 totals 16 residues. In germline, CDR1 is WNHNN, CDR2 SYGVQD (reference sequence). CDR3 region: CASSEGSPTAKNIQYF. The CDR3 DNA sequence: TGCGCCAGCAGTGAAGGCAGTCCAACAGCCAAAAACATTCAGTACTTC.

In its sample, this clone is medium-sized. This rearrangement joins TRBV7-8 to TRBJ2-2, with unresolved D. Trimming pared 5 bases from V and 2 bases from J, leaving 15 bases between. Germline V gene sequence: CDR1 SGHVS, CDR2 FQNEAQ. The CDR3 loop spans 16 amino acids. The CDR3 DNA sequence: TGTGCCAGCAGCCTGGCCAGGTTTGGAAACACCGGGGAGCTGTTTTTT. Translation gives CASSLARFGNTGELFF.

Here the CDR3 DNA reads TGTGCCAGCAGCGGGGACGGGTCATTGACGGTAGGCTACACCTTC. Its translation: CASSGDGSLTVGYTF. The V and J genes are TRBV7-9 and TRBJ1-2; D is perhaps TRBD1 (5 bases). This CDR3 contains 15 residues. Germline V gene data show CDR1 as SEHNR and CDR2 as FQNEAQ (reference sequence). Trimming left V 5 bases short and J 8 bases short, with 21 bases between.

The rearrangement uses TRBV5-1 and TRBJ2-1, with D perhaps assigned TRBD1 or TRBD2 (5 bases each). The germline V and J ends were trimmed by 4 bases and 0 bases, with 14 bases remaining between them. Per germline, CDR1 SGHRS and CDR2 YFSETQ. The CDR3 loop spans 16 amino acids. The CDR3 DNA sequence: TGCGCCAGCAGCCCGGGGACCGAACACTCCTACAATGAGCAGTTCTTC. Translating it yields CASSPGTEHSYNEQFF.

J is TRBJ2-3 and V is TRBV5-1; 12 nucleotides agree with TRBD2. The CDR3 loop spans 16 amino acids. With 1 base clipped from V and 4 bases from J, the junction kept 4 bases outside the gene matches. Germline loops: CDR1 SGHRS, CDR2 YFSETQ. CDR3 loop: CASSLPSGRASDTQYF. CDR3 coding DNA: TGCGCCAGCAGCTTGCCTAGCGGGAGGGCCTCAGATACGCAGTATTTT.

The gene calls are TRBV24-1 and TRBJ1-2; 7 nucleotides match TRBD1. The CDR3 contains 18 residues. Germline V gene data show CDR1 as KGHDR and CDR2 as SFDVKD. V trimming: 5 bases; J trimming: 6 bases; junction bases outside the gene matches: 20. Written as DNA, the CDR3 is TGTGCCACCAGTGTTTCGGGCGGGACAGAAGACAAAGCGAATGGCTACACCTTC. It codes for CATSVSGGTEDKANGYTF.

V is TRBV5-1 and J is TRBJ1-5, with D hard to call. Trimming took 1 base from V and 4 from J, leaving 6 bases between them. This CDR3 is built from 13 residues. Germline V gene lookup returns CDR1 SGHRS and CDR2 YFSETQ. The CDR3 reads CASSLSGNQPQHF. The DNA for the CDR3 is TGCGCCAGCAGCTTGTCGGGTAATCAGCCCCAGCATTTT.